This section outlines one T cell receptor beta chain sequence together with its context. It has no known antigen specificity. No much larger clone is present one base from it, and per-base qualities are unavailable. In total, approximately 690 healthy bone marrow donors made up the cohort. At the time of sampling, every cohort member was nominally healthy, though immune exposures that went unrecorded were likely present. The donor tested CMV seronegative and was one of the 352 seronegative cohort members. Every donor gave a peripheral blood sample, and the peripheral blood mononuclear cells from that sample were used for TCR beta sequencing. The Qiagen DNeasy Blood Extraction Kit was used to extract genomic DNA from the blood cell samples. Including the terminal cysteine and phenylalanine, the CDR3 comprises 13 residues. Only the CDR3 part of the read is kept: 39 bases, read in frame from the first base. CDR1 and CDR2 (SGDLS, YYNGEE) derive from the germline V gene. Trimming costs V 0 bases and J 5 bases, and their ends lie 6 bases apart.

These data originate in a study of cytomegalovirus exposure and HLA in healthy donors (dated by TCRdb to about 2017). Looking at the study overall: An earlier analysis of about 530 of the donors reported 276 Gb of sequence data and around 100 million unique TCR beta sequences obtained from some 170 million T cells. An early release covering approximately 600 HLA-typed donors comprised about 300 gigabases of sequencing data and approximately 85 million unique TCR sequences. Among the roughly 380 genotyped donors, around 79% belonged to the genetic ancestry cluster associated with self-reported Caucasian donors. The study aimed to test whether cataloging public T cell receptors could reveal signatures of past pathogen exposure. The study used immunosequencing to profile the T cell repertoires of several hundred subjects and linked those repertoires to cytomegalovirus serostatus. Besides the first cohort of roughly 660 subjects, a separate validation cohort made up of about 120 different subjects was used. To predict cytomegalovirus infection status, the study combined high-throughput TCR immunosequencing, statistical association of individual TCRs with disease status, and machine learning. In a later analysis, previously published TCR beta repertoires from 500 to 750 donors were re-analyzed and high-resolution HLA genotyping was added so that TCR occurrence patterns could be studied. In the later analysis, no new phenotypic data were used to find candidate immune exposures; instead, reliance was placed on TCR beta sequences and their occurrence across donors. In an earlier analysis of roughly 600 of the donors, high-throughput TCR beta sequencing was used to judge whether each TCR beta V gene segment behaved as functional or pseudogenic. Alongside the repertoire data, information on donor age, sex, ethnicity and CMV serostatus was compiled. Genome-wide SNP genotypes for about three fifths of the 666 donors were used in a later genetic analysis, which treated that subset as a discovery cohort. Every repertoire in the discovery cohort had been generated on one and the same sequencing platform. HLA typing covered class I and class II loci at four-digit resolution. Typing coverage differed by locus: A, B, C, DRB1 and DQB1 were typed in about 620-640 donors, DQA1 in about 560, DPA1 in some 570, and DPB1 in approximately 450. A few DR-DQ haplotypes were treated as single units for association and clustering because of strong linkage in the cohort. Among around 400 genotyped donors of the cohort, an average of approximately 240,000 unique TCR beta nucleotide sequences was sequenced per donor, of which roughly 17% were non-productive. What the study reported, not specific to this receptor: When HLA alleles, especially DR and DQ, strongly co-occurred, TCR associations were difficult to assign to individual alleles. According to a later analysis, parvovirus B19, influenza, CMV and Epstein-Barr virus appeared linked to several top co-occurrence clusters. A later analysis found that TCR association rates varied across HLA loci, with DRB1 alleles showing the most associated TCRs and HLA-C alleles the fewest. According to a later analysis, most CMV-associated TCR beta chains appeared to be HLA-restricted, and the HLA associations seemed to be driven largely by CMV exposure. A further reported finding was that TCR beta sequences accurately predicted the HLA-A and HLA-B alleles for most subjects in the first cohort. Only TCR beta chains were sequenced in this cohort, and the absence of alpha or paired-chain data limited detectable features. A later analysis associated 15,000 to 20,000 TCR beta sequences with specific HLA alleles at a false discovery rate of 0.05. Because HLA typing was missing for some donors at each locus, association tests included only the typed subset. For the cohort, immune exposure information was limited to CMV serostatus. Correlated functional status among segregating V segments might be attributable to linkage disequilibrium, but an unknown experimental factor could not be ruled out. Cytomegalovirus status was reported to be diagnosed by the classifier with high specificity and sensitivity in both the original and validation cohorts. The authors suggested that the approach could potentially be extended to other disease states and immunological phenotypes. Presence/absence analyses assumed roughly uniform sequencing depth across donors, an assumption that may not hold. According to a later genetic analysis, donors in an Asian-associated ancestry cluster had fewer N-insertions in productive TCRs than the approximately 700-donor mean. In a later genetic analysis, a missense DCLRE1C variant was associated with V-gene and J-gene trimming of TCR beta chains, and the association was replicated in an independent cohort. Some 15 rarely observed V segments, including chromosome 9 orphons, were excluded from the earlier analysis of 550 to 700 of the donors because counts were too low. Three of the identified cytomegalovirus-associated TCR beta chains were confirmed in vitro to be specific for cytomegalovirus antigens. The study listed 164 TCR beta chains as associated with cytomegalovirus. In an earlier analysis of more than 500 of the donors, most TCR beta V segments appeared in productive rearrangements about 90% or about 30% of the time, broadly matching IMGT annotations. Because the 87-base-pair reads could not distinguish some IMGT-functional V segments, including TRBV6-2 and TRBV6-3, those segments were excluded. A cluster of highly shared sequence variants was judged likely to be a technical artifact of the sequencing pipeline. While some public TCRs were present in many individuals, most TCR sequences turned up only very rarely across donors. A later analysis found that HLA-associated TCR beta chains were more clonally expanded and had lower generation probabilities than equally common non-associated chains.

Library construction relied on the immunoSEQ multiplex PCR assay. The multiplex PCR relied on a mix of 60 forward primers for TCR Vbeta segments and 13 reverse primers for TCR Jbeta segments. The CDR3 region of rearranged TCR beta genes was amplified from genomic DNA by a multiplex PCR assay. The Illumina HiSeq System was used to sequence the amplified TCR beta libraries as 87-base-pair reads. Turning to the authors' computational methods: A later analysis tallied tens of millions of unique TCR beta chains across the approximately 670 repertoires, and some 10 million of those chains were shared by two or more donors. A nearest-neighbor algorithm error-corrected the raw reads and collapsed the reads into unique sequences, merging closely related sequences to remove PCR and sequencing errors. To assign V, D and J gene segments, CDR3 sequences were aligned to IMGT reference sequences. For a sequence to be retained, a match of at least six nucleotides was required to both a V gene segment and a J gene segment. Rearrangements were called productive when the CDR3 lacked stop codons and stayed in frame with V and J; all others were non-productive. CDR3 was defined by IMGT convention, running from the second conserved V-encoded cysteine to the conserved J-encoded phenylalanine. The earlier analysis of more than 450 of the donors excluded sequences that lacked an unambiguous match to a single V gene segment. An earlier analysis of several hundred of the donors called V segments functional above 56.7% productive rearrangements and segregating when the between-donor standard deviation exceeded 5%. A statistical classification framework was built to diagnose cytomegalovirus status from the catalog of TCR beta chain sequences. V and J gene assignment, in a later analysis, came from comparing TCR nucleotide sequences with IMGT/GENE-DB human TR gene sequences. The TCRdist pipeline was used in a later analysis to assign CDR3 sequences and most-parsimonious VDJ recombination scenarios. In a later analysis, each TCR beta chain was defined by its CDR3 amino acid sequence together with its V-gene family, and reads lacking a unique V-gene family were excluded. In a later analysis, 450 to 600 highly shared, low-generation-probability nucleotide sequences were removed to address suspected cross-contamination and a sequencing artifact. In a later analysis, a clonal expansion index for each public chain was calculated from normalized within-repertoire ranks of inferred template counts. A later analysis computed generation probabilities with a VDJ recombination model fitted to out-of-frame rearrangements, and checked the results against IGoR. A later analysis scored TCR-TCR, TCR-HLA and TCR-CMV co-occurrence with hypergeometric tests, applying a repertoire-size bias correction to TCR pairs. In a later analysis, false discovery rates were estimated by permuting HLA or CMV assignments 20 times. In a later analysis, co-occurring TCRs were grouped using DBSCAN, with TCRdist sequence similarity added in when clustering inside HLA-allele-positive subsets. For co-occurrence clustering, repertoires with fewer than 30,000 or more than 120,000 public chains were excluded, along with five repertoires with anomalous nucleotide sharing. In its TCRdb copy, this immuneACCESS table keeps in-frame sequences only and misses some clones. Where compared with another copy, unresolved V genes explain less than half of these, and the others have no known cause. That table furnishes V, J and clone size, whereas the DNA furnished D and trimming. Counted in this sample were about 140,000 clones; about 80% of them appeared once. About 5% of the sample lies in the top ten.

The chain uses TRBV9 and TRBJ2-1, with the D segment identity uncertain. The sequence derives from a male donor in good health and CMV-seronegative. The sequencing input was PBMCs. The CDR3 reads as follows: CASSVALNNEQFF. At the DNA level, the sequence is TGTGCCAGCAGCGTAGCTCTTAACAATGAGCAGTTCTTC.